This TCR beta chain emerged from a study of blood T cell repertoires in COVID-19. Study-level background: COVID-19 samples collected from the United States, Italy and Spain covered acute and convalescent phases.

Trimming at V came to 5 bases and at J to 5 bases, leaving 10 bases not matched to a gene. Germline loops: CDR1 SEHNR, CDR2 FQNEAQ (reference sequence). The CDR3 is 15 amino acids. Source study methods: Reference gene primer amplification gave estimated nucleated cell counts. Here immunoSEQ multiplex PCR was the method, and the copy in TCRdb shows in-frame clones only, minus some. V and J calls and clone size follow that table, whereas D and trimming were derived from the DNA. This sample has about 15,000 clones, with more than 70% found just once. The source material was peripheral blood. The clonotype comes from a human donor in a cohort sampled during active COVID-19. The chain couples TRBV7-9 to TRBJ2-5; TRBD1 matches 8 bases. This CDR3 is CASSAPDRAWETQYF. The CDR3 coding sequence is TGTGCCAGCAGCGCACCGGACAGGGCCTGGGAGACCCAGTACTTC.